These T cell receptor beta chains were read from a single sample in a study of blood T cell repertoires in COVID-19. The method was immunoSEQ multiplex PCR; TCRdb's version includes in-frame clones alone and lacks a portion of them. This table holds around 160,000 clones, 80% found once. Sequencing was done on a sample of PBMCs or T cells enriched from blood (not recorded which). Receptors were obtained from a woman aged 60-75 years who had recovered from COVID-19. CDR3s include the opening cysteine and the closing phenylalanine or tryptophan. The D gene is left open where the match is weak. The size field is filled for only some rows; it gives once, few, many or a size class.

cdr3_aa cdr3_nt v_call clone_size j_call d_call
CASSPDRLSNQPQHF TGTGCCAGCAGTCCGGACAGGCTTAGCAATCAGCCCCAGCATTTT TRBV2 - TRBJ1-5 TRBD1
CATSGTGSYEQYF TGTGCCACCAGCGGCACAGGGTCCTACGAGCAGTACTTC TRBV12-3/TRBV12-4 - TRBJ2-7 -
CASKDSTGSGANVLTF TGTGCCAGCAAAGATTCGACAGGCTCTGGGGCCAACGTCCTGACTTTC TRBV2 few TRBJ2-6 -
CASTPSVSYEQYF TGTGCCAGCACCCCCAGCGTCTCCTACGAGCAGTACTTC TRBV6-5 - TRBJ2-7 -
CASSSAGKTDTQYF TGCGCCAGCAGCTCCGCAGGGAAGACAGATACGCAGTATTTT TRBV5-1 - TRBJ2-3 -
CASSLNQNTEAFF TGTGCCAGCAGTTTAAATCAGAACACTGAAGCTTTCTTT TRBV27 - TRBJ1-1 -
CASSPWTSTYEQYF TGTGCCAGCAGCCCTTGGACATCCACCTACGAGCAGTACTTC TRBV7-2 - TRBJ2-7 -
CASSVDGSEGQGPVEQYF TGTGCCAGCAGCGTAGACGGCTCCGAAGGACAGGGTCCGGTCGAGCAGTACTTC TRBV9 - TRBJ2-7 TRBD1
CASSSGQPNTEAFF TGTGCCAGCAGCTCCGGACAGCCTAACACTGAAGCTTTCTTT TRBV13 - TRBJ1-1 -
CASSYSGGNEKLFF TGTGCCAGCAGTTACAGCGGAGGTAATGAAAAACTGTTTTTT TRBV6-2/TRBV6-3 once TRBJ1-4 -
CASTPTGYNSPLHF TGTGCCAGCACCCCGACAGGGTATAATTCACCCCTCCACTTT TRBV3-1/TRBV3-2 - TRBJ1-6 TRBD1
CATSTGRTEAFF TGTGCCACCTCTACAGGGCGGACTGAAGCTTTCTTT TRBV7-6 many TRBJ1-1 -
CASRLTGTANYGYTF TGTGCCAGTAGGTTAACAGGGACCGCTAACTATGGCTACACCTTC TRBV19 - TRBJ1-2 -
CASRPSGGASNEQFF TGTGCCAGCCGACCTAGCGGGGGGGCCTCGAATGAGCAGTTCTTC TRBV3-1/TRBV3-2 - TRBJ2-1 TRBD2
CASSQGLPTEAFF TGTGCCAGCAGCCAAGGTCTTCCCACTGAAGCTTTCTTT TRBV14 - TRBJ1-1 -
CASSPRPEYGYTF TGTGCCAGCAGCCCTAGACCAGAATATGGCTACACCTTC TRBV7-2 - TRBJ1-2 -
CASSELTESTEAFF TGTGCCAGCAGTGAACTAACAGAATCCACTGAAGCTTTCTTT TRBV2 - TRBJ1-1 -
CASSGRDISQPQHF TGTGCCAGCAGCGGGCGAGACATCTCTCAGCCCCAGCATTTT TRBV7-8 - TRBJ1-5 -
CASSLGGGSTDTQYF TGCGCCAGCAGCTTGGGCGGGGGGAGCACAGATACGCAGTATTTT TRBV5-1 - TRBJ2-3 TRBD2
CASSARSYNEQFF TGTGCCAGCAGTGCACGGTCCTACAATGAGCAGTTCTTC TRBV25-1 - TRBJ2-1 -
CASSVASFGSGGYYEQYF TGTGCCAGCAGCGTAGCCTCCTTTGGGAGCGGGGGCTACTACGAGCAGTACTTC TRBV9 - TRBJ2-7 TRBD2
CASSHGGGPLTDTQYF TGCGCCAGCAGCCATGGCGGGGGGCCTCTCACAGATACGCAGTATTTT TRBV4-1 - TRBJ2-3 TRBD2